The sequence of this T cell receptor (beta chain) was determined in a study of blood T cell repertoires in COVID-19. Profiling relied on immunoSEQ multiplex PCR, and the TCRdb table lists in-frame clones only, not all of them. Of fewer than 150,000 clones listed, over 75% are singletons. This CDR3 has 16 amino acids. V was pared by 1 base and J by 4 bases, with 7 bases of the junction left unmatched. CDR1 is LNHDA, CDR2 SQIVND, per germline (reference sequence). Material for sequencing was peripheral blood. The receptor was isolated from a man aged 45-65 years with acute or convalescent COVID-19. The chain uses TRBV19 and TRBJ2-1; 7 nucleotides match TRBD1. The CDR3 reads CASSIVGGTAYNEQFF. As DNA, the CDR3 is TGTGCCAGTAGTATAGTAGGTGGGACAGCTTACAATGAGCAGTTCTTC.